A selection of T cell receptor beta chains follows, all from one sample in a study of shared clonotypes between healthy human individuals. Sequencing used immunoSEQ multiplex PCR; TCRdb keeps in-frame clones, though not all of them. The sample contains some 2,000,000 clones, just under 95% of which appear only once. Sequencing was done on a sample of naive CD8+ T cells sorted from blood. Source of these receptors: a man between 18 and 35 years old in good health. CDR3s include the opening cysteine and the closing phenylalanine or tryptophan. The D gene is left open where the match is weak. Size is stated for part of the rows, as once, few or many counts, or as a class when the clone is expanded.

once	TRBV4-1	TRBJ2-7	-	TGCGCCAGCAGCCAGGGACACGTTACTACCTACGAGCAGTACTTC	CASSQGHVTTYEQYF
-	TRBV6-5	TRBJ1-5	TRBD1	TGTGCCAGCGGACAGGGTGGGGTTAGCAATCAGCCCCAGCATTTT	CASGQGGVSNQPQHF
few	TRBV4-3	TRBJ1-4	-	TGCGCCAGCAGCCAAGATTTAGGAGGCGAAAAACTGTTTTTT	CASSQDLGGEKLFF
-	TRBV6-1	TRBJ2-1	-	TGTGCCAGCAGTGGAATGGGGGACCTCCCAGCGGATGAGCAGTTCTTC	CASSGMGDLPADEQFF
-	TRBV5-1	TRBJ2-1	-	TGCGCCAGCAGCTCCCCGGCTCAATACCCCGCATTATTCTCCTACAATGAGCAGTTCTTC	CASSSPAQYPALFSYNEQFF
-	TRBV7-2	TRBJ2-7	TRBD2	TGTGCCAGCAGCTTTGGAATAGCGGGATCTCCTGTCCTCTACGAGCAGTACTTC	CASSFGIAGSPVLYEQYF
-	TRBV28	TRBJ1-2	-	TGTGCCAGCAGTTCCCTTTCCCCACGGTATGGCTACACCTTC	CASSSLSPRYGYTF
-	TRBV27	TRBJ2-5	-	TGTGCCAGCAGTTTATTAGGGTCGGAGACCCAGTACTTC	CASSLLGSETQYF
-	TRBV6-1	TRBJ1-5	-	TGTGCCAGCAGTGAATTGGGAACTCAGCCCCAGCATTTT	CASSELGTQPQHF
-	TRBV6-5	TRBJ2-7	-	TGTGCCAGCAGTTACGGCAATTTATACGAGCAGTACTTC	CASSYGNLYEQYF
-	TRBV29-1	TRBJ1-5	TRBD1	TGCAGCGTACAACAGGGGATAGGCAATCAGCCCCAGCATTTT	CSVQQGIGNQPQHF
-	TRBV7-9	TRBJ2-7	-	TGTGCCAGCAGCTCGGGACGCTACGAGCAGTACTTC	CASSSGRYEQYF
-	TRBV6-5	TRBJ2-7	-	TGTGCCAGCAGTTACGAATTTACCTACGAGCAGTACTTC	CASSYEFTYEQYF
-	TRBV5-1	TRBJ2-7	-	TGCGCCAGCAGCTTGCTAAGCGGGCCGACCAGCTCCTACGAGCAGTACTTC	CASSLLSGPTSSYEQYF